The entry that follows covers one T cell receptor beta chain sequence. The data are from a study of T-cell memory formation after mild COVID-19. Germline CDR1 is LGHNA and CDR2 is YNFKEQ. The CDR3 is 16 amino acids. Trimming shortened V by 5 bases and J by 0 bases, and 14 bases separated the two germline ends. Researchers used 5'RACE with constant-segment primers to make TCR alpha and TCR beta cDNA libraries that carry sample barcodes and UMIs. MiXCR, applied by TCRdb to the 5' RACE reads, yields one record per CDR3 protein. The sample records roughly 600,000 distinct CDR3 sequences, around 17% being singletons.

The material sequenced was PBMCs or a T cell subset sorted from them (not recorded which). J is TRBJ2-1 and V is TRBV4-2; D not resolved. The receptor comes from an adult woman who had mild COVID-19 (a few samples of this study predate the infection). Cell type and time point are not known. The DNA of the CDR3 is TGTGCCAGCAGCTCTCACCACAGAAGCTCCTACAATGAGCAGTTCTTC. This gives the protein CASSSHHRSSYNEQFF.